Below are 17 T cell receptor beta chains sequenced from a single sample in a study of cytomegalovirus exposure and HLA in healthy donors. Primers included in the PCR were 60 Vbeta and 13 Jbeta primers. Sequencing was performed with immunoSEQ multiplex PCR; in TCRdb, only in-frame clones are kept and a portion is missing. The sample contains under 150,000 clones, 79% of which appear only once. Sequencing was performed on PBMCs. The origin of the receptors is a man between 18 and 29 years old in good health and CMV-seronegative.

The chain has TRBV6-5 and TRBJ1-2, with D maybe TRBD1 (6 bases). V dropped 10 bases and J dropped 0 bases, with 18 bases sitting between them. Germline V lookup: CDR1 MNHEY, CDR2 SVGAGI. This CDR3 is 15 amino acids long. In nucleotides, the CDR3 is TGTGCCACCCTACGGAACAGGGCCACTAACTATGGCTACACCTTC. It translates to CATLRNRATNYGYTF.

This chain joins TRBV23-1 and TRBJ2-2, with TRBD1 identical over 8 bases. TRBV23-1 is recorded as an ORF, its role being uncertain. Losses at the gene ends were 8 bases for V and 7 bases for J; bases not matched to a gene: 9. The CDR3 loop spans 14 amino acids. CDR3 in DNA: TGCGCCAGCCGAACGACAGGGGCCGGCGGGGAGCTGTTTTTT. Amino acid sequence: CASRTTGAGGELFF.

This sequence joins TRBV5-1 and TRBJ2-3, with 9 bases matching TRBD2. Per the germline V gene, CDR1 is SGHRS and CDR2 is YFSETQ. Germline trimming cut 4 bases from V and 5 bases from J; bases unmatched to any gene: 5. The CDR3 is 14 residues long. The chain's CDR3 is CASSLAGSGDTQYF. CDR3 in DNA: TGCGCCAGCAGCCTAGCGGGATCGGGAGATACGCAGTATTTT.

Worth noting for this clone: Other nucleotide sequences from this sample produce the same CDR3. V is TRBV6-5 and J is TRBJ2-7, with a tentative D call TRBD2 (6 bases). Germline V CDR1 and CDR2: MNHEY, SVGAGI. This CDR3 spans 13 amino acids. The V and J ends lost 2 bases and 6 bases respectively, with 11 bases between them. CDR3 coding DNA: TGTGCCAGCAGTTACAGTCAGGGAGGCGAGCAGTACGTC. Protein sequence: CASSYSQGGEQYV.

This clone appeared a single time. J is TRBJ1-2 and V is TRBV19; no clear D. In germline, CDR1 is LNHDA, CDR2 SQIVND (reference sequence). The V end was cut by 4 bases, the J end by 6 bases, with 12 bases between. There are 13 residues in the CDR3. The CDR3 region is CASSTSGYNGYTF. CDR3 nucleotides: TGTGCCAGTAGTACCTCCGGGTATAATGGCTACACCTTC. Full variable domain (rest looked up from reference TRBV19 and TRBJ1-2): DGGITQSPKYLFRKEGQNVTLSCEQNLNHDAMYWYRQDPGQGLRLIYYSQIVNDFQKGDIAEGYSVSREKKESFPLTVTSAQKNPTAFYLCASSTSGYNGYTFGSGTRLTVV.

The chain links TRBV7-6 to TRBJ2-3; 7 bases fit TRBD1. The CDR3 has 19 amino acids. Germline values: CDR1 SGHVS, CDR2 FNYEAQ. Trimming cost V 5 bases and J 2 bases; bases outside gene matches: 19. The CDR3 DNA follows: TGTGCCAGCAGCCCCAAACCCCTCCCGAACAGGGGACCCACAGATACGCAGTATTTT. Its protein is CASSPKPLPNRGPTDTQYF. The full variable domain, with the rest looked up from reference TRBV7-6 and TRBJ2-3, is GAGVSQSPRYKVTKRGQDVALRCDPISGHVSLYWYRQALGQGPEFLTYFNYEAQQDKSGLPNDRFSAERPEGSISTLTIQRTEQRDSAMYRCASSPKPLPNRGPTDTQYFGPGTRLTVL.

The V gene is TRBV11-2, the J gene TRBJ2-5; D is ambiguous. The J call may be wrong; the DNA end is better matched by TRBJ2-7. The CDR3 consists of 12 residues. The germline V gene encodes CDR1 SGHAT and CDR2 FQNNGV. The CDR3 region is CASHGGAYEQYF. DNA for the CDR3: TGTGCCAGCCACGGCGGAGCCTACGAGCAGTACTTC.

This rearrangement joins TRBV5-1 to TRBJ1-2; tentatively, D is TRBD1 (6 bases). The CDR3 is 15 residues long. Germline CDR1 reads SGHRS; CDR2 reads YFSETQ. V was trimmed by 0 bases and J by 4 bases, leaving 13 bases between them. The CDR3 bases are TGCGCCAGCAGCTTGGGGGACATTGGATCCTATGGCTACACCTTC. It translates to CASSLGDIGSYGYTF.

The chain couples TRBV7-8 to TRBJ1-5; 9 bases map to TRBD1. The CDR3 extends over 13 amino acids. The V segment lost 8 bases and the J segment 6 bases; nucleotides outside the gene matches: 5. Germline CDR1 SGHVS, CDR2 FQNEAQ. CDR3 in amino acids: CASGDRDGQPQHF. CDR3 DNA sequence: TGTGCCAGCGGGGACAGGGATGGTCAGCCCCAGCATTTT.

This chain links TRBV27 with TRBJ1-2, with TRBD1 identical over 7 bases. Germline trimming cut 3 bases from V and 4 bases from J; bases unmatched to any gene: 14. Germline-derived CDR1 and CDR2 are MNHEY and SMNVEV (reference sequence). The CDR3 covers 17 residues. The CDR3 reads CASSLMAGGNLGYGYTF. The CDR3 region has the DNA TGTGCCAGCAGTTTGATGGCAGGGGGTAACTTGGGCTATGGCTACACCTTC.

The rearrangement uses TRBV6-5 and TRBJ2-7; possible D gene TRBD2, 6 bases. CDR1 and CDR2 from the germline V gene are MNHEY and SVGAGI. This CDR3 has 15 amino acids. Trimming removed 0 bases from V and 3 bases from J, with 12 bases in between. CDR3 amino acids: CASSYSGQEGYEQYF. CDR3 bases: TGTGCCAGCAGTTACTCAGGCCAGGAGGGCTACGAGCAGTACTTC.

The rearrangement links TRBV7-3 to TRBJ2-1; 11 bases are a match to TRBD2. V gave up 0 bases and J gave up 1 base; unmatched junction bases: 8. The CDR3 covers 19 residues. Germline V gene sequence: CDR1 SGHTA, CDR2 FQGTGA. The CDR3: CASSLTGSGRARSYNEQFF. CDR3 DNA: TGTGCCAGCAGCTTAACGGGTAGCGGGAGGGCTCGGTCCTACAATGAGCAGTTCTTC. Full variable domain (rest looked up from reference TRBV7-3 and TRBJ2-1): GAGVSQTPSNKVTEKGKYVELRCDPISGHTALYWYRQSLGQGPEFLIYFQGTGAADDSGLPNDRFFAVRPEGSVSTLKIQRTERGDSAVYLCASSLTGSGRARSYNEQFFGPGTRLTVL.

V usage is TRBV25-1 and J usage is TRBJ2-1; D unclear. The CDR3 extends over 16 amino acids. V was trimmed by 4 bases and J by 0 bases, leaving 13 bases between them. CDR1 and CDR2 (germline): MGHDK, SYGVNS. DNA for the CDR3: TGTGCCAGCAGTGCGTCGACTCTTGGCTCCTACAATGAGCAGTTCTTC. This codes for CASSASTLGSYNEQFF. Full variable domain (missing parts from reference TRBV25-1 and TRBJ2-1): EADIYQTPRYLVIGTGKKITLECSQTMGHDKMYWYQQDPGMELHLIHYSYGVNSTEKGDLSSESTVSRIRTEHFPLTLESARPSHTSQYLCASSASTLGSYNEQFFGPGTRLTVL.

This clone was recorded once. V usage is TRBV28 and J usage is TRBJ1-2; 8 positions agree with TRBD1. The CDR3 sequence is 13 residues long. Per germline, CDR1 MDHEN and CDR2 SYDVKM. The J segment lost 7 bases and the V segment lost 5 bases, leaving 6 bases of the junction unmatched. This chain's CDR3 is CASSTQGGRGYTF. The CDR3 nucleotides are TGTGCCAGCAGTACACAGGGGGGTCGTGGCTACACCTTC.

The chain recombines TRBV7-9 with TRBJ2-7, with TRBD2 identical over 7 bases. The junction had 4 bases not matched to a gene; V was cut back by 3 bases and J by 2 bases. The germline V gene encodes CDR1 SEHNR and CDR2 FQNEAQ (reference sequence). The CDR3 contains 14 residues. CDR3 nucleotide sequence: TGTGCCAGCAGCTTTGTGGGAGGGCCCTACGAGCAGTACTTC. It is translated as CASSFVGGPYEQYF.

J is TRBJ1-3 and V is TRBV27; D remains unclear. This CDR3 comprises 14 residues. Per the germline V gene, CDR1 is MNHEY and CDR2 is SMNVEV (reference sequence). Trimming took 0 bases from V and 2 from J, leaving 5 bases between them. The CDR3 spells CASSLSATGNTIYF. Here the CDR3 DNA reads TGTGCCAGCAGTTTATCAGCTACTGGAAACACCATATATTTT.

CDR3 in amino acids: CASSLGTSGVTGELFF. The DNA of the CDR3 is TGCGCCAGCAGCTTAGGGACTAGCGGGGTCACCGGGGAGCTGTTTTTT. The rearrangement links TRBV5-1 to TRBJ2-2; TRBD2 agrees at 13 bases. Looked up from germline, CDR1 is SGHRS and CDR2 is YFSETQ. J lost 4 bases, V lost 2 bases, and 2 bases had no gene match. The CDR3 has 16 residues.